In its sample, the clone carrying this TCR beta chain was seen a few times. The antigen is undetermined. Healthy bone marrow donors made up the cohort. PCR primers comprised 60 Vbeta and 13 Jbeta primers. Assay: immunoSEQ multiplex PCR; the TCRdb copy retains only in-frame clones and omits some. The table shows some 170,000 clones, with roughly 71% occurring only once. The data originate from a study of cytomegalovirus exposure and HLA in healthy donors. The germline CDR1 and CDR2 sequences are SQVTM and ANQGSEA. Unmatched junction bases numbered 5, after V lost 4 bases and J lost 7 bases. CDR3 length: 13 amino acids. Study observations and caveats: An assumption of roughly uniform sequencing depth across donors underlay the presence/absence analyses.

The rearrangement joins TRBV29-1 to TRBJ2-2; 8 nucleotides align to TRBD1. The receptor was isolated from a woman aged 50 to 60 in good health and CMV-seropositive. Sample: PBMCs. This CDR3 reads CSVVQGAGGELFF. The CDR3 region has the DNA TGCAGCGTTGTTCAGGGGGCGGGCGGGGAGCTGTTTTTT.